This passage covers 8 T cell receptor beta chains from one sample sequenced in a study of blood T cell repertoires in COVID-19. Generated by immunoSEQ multiplex PCR, the TCRdb table keeps only in-frame clones and is missing some. This repertoire shows 200,000 to 300,000 clones, 75% to 85% found once; its top ten account for around 6%. Sequencing was carried out using peripheral blood. The receptors were sampled from a human donor in a cohort sampled during active COVID-19.

This clone was seen just once. V and J are TRBV11-2 and TRBJ2-5, with a tentative D call TRBD2 (6 bases). There are 14 residues in the CDR3. Germline CDR1 SGHAT, CDR2 FQNNGV. With 7 bases removed from V and 7 bases from J, the gap between germline ends came to 19 bases. Here the CDR3 reads CASNPGTQAGTQYF. The CDR3 nucleotides are TGTGCCAGCAACCCCGGGACTCAAGCGGGGACCCAGTACTTC.

The chain links TRBV7-2 to TRBJ2-5; possible D gene TRBD2, 5 bases. The CDR3 has 13 amino acids. CDR1 and CDR2 from the germline V gene are SGHTA and FQGNSA. Trimming removed 5 bases from V and 5 bases from J, with 12 bases in between. The chain's CDR3 is CASSGPRRETQYF. The CDR3 DNA reads as TGTGCCAGCAGCGGGCCTCGGAGGGAGACCCAGTACTTC.

The gene calls are TRBV2 and TRBJ2-5; 7 nucleotides agree with TRBD2. The trim removed 5 bases at V and 5 bases at J, leaving 11 bases unmatched. The CDR3 totals 15 residues. The germline CDR1 and CDR2 sequences are SNHLY and FYNNEI. CDR3 residues: CASSPTSSQGETQYF. The CDR3 DNA reads as TGTGCCAGCAGTCCGACTAGCAGCCAAGGGGAGACCCAGTACTTC.

This chain connects TRBV18 to TRBJ1-3; tentative D call: TRBD1 (6 bases). The CDR3 runs 17 residues. V was cut by 2 bases and J by 0 bases, with 14 bases left in between. CDR1 and CDR2 (germline): KGHSH, LQKENI. This CDR3 is CASSPNGGSYSGNTIYF. In DNA, the CDR3 is TGTGCCAGCTCACCAAATGGGGGCTCTTACTCTGGAAACACCATATATTTT.

The rearrangement joins TRBV4-1 to TRBJ2-3, with TRBD1 as a possible D gene (6 bases). The CDR3 covers 16 residues. The germline V gene encodes CDR1 MGHRA and CDR2 YSYEKL. The germline V and J ends were trimmed by 3 bases and 2 bases, with 15 bases remaining between them. CDR3 sequence: CASSQNRDRYTDTQYF. CDR3 coding DNA: TGCGCCAGCAGCCAGAACCGTGACAGGTACACAGATACGCAGTATTTT.

V is TRBV6-5 and J is TRBJ1-1; 8 bases align to TRBD1. Germline lookup yields CDR1 MNHEY and CDR2 SVGAGI. After removal of 7 bases from V and 4 bases from J, the junction contained 8 bases not matched to a gene. The CDR3 spans 14 residues. CDR3 sequence: CASTRQGYGTEAFF. The CDR3 region has the DNA TGTGCCAGCACCCGACAGGGGTACGGCACTGAAGCTTTCTTT.

V usage is TRBV28 and J usage is TRBJ2-5; 12 nucleotides match TRBD1. Germline lookup yields CDR1 MDHEN and CDR2 SYDVKM. The CDR3 totals 15 residues. Germline trimming cut 6 bases from V and 5 bases from J; bases unmatched to any gene: 7. The CDR3 loop reads CASRGGTGGRETQYF. CDR3 in DNA: TGTGCCAGCAGAGGGGGGACAGGGGGCCGGGAGACCCAGTACTTC. Combining the CDR3 with reference TRBV28 and TRBJ2-5 gives the whole variable domain DVKVTQSSRYLVKRTGEKVFLECVQDMDHENMFWYRQDPGLGLRLIYFSYDVKMKEKGDIPEGYSVSREKKERFSLILESASTNQTSMYLCASRGGTGGRETQYFGPGTRLLVL.

This clone occurred once. The gene calls are TRBV6-5 and TRBJ1-5, with D uncertain. This CDR3 is 13 amino acids long. The V end lost 2 bases, the J end lost 7 bases, and 9 bases lay between the germline ends. Germline-derived CDR1 and CDR2 are MNHEY and SVGAGI. The CDR3 sequence: CASSYGQQQPQHF. The CDR3 DNA reads TGTGCCAGCAGTTACGGGCAGCAACAGCCCCAGCATTTT.